A selection of T cell receptor beta chains follows, all from one sample in a study of blood T cells in healthy people across ages. TCRdb processed the 5' RACE reads anew with MiXCR; each CDR3 protein has one entry. Of around 1.7 million distinct CDR3 sequences in the sample, over 25% were seen once. The specimen sequenced was blood. The receptor set was obtained from a woman aged 30 to 39 in good health. CDR3s include the opening cysteine and the closing phenylalanine or tryptophan. A D gene is named only where the DNA matches it firmly. Size values are once, few and many counts, or a class for expanded clones, and some rows have none.

d_gene: TRBD1; j_gene: TRBJ2-5; abundance: few; v_gene: TRBV9; CDR3aa: CASSPGGGQEMRYF; CDR3nt: TGTGCCAGCAGCCCAGGGGGCGGGCAAGAGATGCGGTACTTC
d_gene: .; j_gene: TRBJ2-7; abundance: .; v_gene: TRBV5-1; CDR3aa: CASSLSQLDYEQYF; CDR3nt: TGCGCCAGCAGCTTGTCCCAACTCGACTACGAGCAGTACTTC
d_gene: TRBD1; j_gene: TRBJ1-1; abundance: few; v_gene: TRBV7-9; CDR3aa: CASSLETGVRTEAFF; CDR3nt: TGTGCCAGCAGCTTAGAGACAGGGGTTCGGACTGAAGCTTTCTTT
d_gene: TRBD1; j_gene: TRBJ2-1; abundance: few; v_gene: TRBV6-5; CDR3aa: CASSIDRGPYNEQFF; CDR3nt: TGTGCCAGCAGTATAGACAGGGGTCCCTACAATGAGCAGTTCTTC
d_gene: .; j_gene: TRBJ2-7; abundance: .; v_gene: TRBV7-9; CDR3aa: CANSPSGRTYYEQYF; CDR3nt: TGTGCCAACAGCCCCTCGGGAAGGACCTACTACGAGCAGTACTTC
d_gene: TRBD1; j_gene: TRBJ1-4; abundance: few; v_gene: TRBV7-2; CDR3aa: CASSLGGPGGELFF; CDR3nt: TGTGCCAGCAGCTTAGGTGGTCCAGGGGGAGAACTGTTTTTT
d_gene: .; j_gene: TRBJ2-1; abundance: .; v_gene: TRBV2; CDR3aa: CASREGGAQETQFF; CDR3nt: TGTGCCAGCAGGGAGGGAGGCGCCCAAGAGACCCAGTTCTTC
d_gene: TRBD1; j_gene: TRBJ1-4; abundance: few; v_gene: TRBV2; CDR3aa: CASTTLGQATNEKLFF; CDR3nt: TGTGCCAGCACCACTTTAGGACAGGCAACTAATGAAAAACTGTTTTTT
d_gene: .; j_gene: TRBJ2-3; abundance: few; v_gene: TRBV28; CDR3aa: CASSYSKSTDTQYF; CDR3nt: TGTGCCAGCAGTTATTCCAAAAGCACAGATACGCAGTATTTT
d_gene: .; j_gene: TRBJ2-7; abundance: .; v_gene: TRBV5-1; CDR3aa: CASSGTSRTNEQYF; CDR3nt: TGCGCCAGCAGCGGAACCTCTAGGACCAATGAGCAGTACTTC
d_gene: .; j_gene: TRBJ1-2; abundance: many; v_gene: TRBV6-5; CDR3aa: CASRPDRYQAYGYTF; CDR3nt: TGTGCCAGCAGACCCGACAGGTACCAAGCCTATGGCTACACCTTC
d_gene: TRBD2; j_gene: TRBJ2-3; abundance: many; v_gene: TRBV20-1; CDR3aa: CSARGAGGTDTQYF; CDR3nt: TGCAGCGCCCGAGGGGCGGGAGGAACAGATACGCAGTATTTT
d_gene: .; j_gene: TRBJ2-5; abundance: once; v_gene: TRBV15; CDR3aa: CATSRDGTQTGVTQYF; CDR3nt: TGTGCCACCAGCAGGGATGGGACCCAGACCGGGGTGACCCAGTACTTC
d_gene: TRBD2; j_gene: TRBJ2-2; abundance: .; v_gene: TRBV15; CDR3aa: CATSPGGANTGELFF; CDR3nt: TGTGCCACCAGCCCCGGGGGGGCGAACACCGGGGAGCTGTTTTTT
d_gene: .; j_gene: TRBJ2-7; abundance: many; v_gene: TRBV5-1; CDR3aa: CASSLGALTYEQYF; CDR3nt: TGCGCCAGCAGCTTGGGTGCTCTGACCTACGAGCAGTACTTC
d_gene: .; j_gene: TRBJ2-3; abundance: .; v_gene: TRBV7-9; CDR3aa: CASSPAPNPDTQYF; CDR3nt: TGTGCCAGCAGCCCCGCACCTAACCCAGATACGCAGTATTTT
d_gene: .; j_gene: TRBJ1-5; abundance: .; v_gene: TRBV20-1; CDR3aa: CSAAQGIGNQPQHF; CDR3nt: TGCAGTGCCGCGCAGGGGATCGGCAATCAGCCCCAGCATTTT
d_gene: .; j_gene: TRBJ2-7; abundance: few; v_gene: TRBV18; CDR3aa: CASSPRMYEQYF; CDR3nt: TGTGCCAGCTCACCACGGATGTACGAGCAGTACTTC
d_gene: .; j_gene: TRBJ1-6; abundance: .; v_gene: TRBV7-2; CDR3aa: CASSFRVSNSPLHF; CDR3nt: TGTGCCAGCAGCTTCAGGGTCTCTAATTCACCCCTCCACTTT
d_gene: .; j_gene: TRBJ1-2; abundance: many; v_gene: TRBV12-3/TRBV12-4; CDR3aa: CASSFGGSGYTF; CDR3nt: TGTGCCAGCAGTTTTGGCGGGTCCGGCTACACCTTC
d_gene: .; j_gene: TRBJ2-3; abundance: .; v_gene: TRBV6-2/TRBV6-3; CDR3aa: CASKRGTGTQYF; CDR3nt: TGTGCCAGCAAACGGGGAACAGGTACGCAGTATTTT
d_gene: .; j_gene: TRBJ1-2; abundance: .; v_gene: TRBV15; CDR3aa: CATSPERVYGYTF; CDR3nt: TGTGCCACCAGCCCGGAACGGGTCTATGGCTACACCTTC
d_gene: .; j_gene: TRBJ2-7; abundance: few; v_gene: TRBV19; CDR3aa: CASSPRGADEQYF; CDR3nt: TGTGCCAGTAGTCCCCGTGGGGCAGACGAGCAGTACTTC
d_gene: .; j_gene: TRBJ1-2; abundance: .; v_gene: TRBV12-3/TRBV12-4; CDR3aa: CASSLGNYGFTF; CDR3nt: TGTGCCAGCAGTTTGGGCAACTATGGCTTCACCTTC
d_gene: .; j_gene: TRBJ1-1; abundance: .; v_gene: TRBV11-2; CDR3aa: CASSFTGFTEAFF; CDR3nt: TGTGCCAGCAGTTTCACAGGGTTCACTGAAGCTTTCTTT
d_gene: TRBD2; j_gene: TRBJ2-3; abundance: few; v_gene: TRBV4-1; CDR3aa: CASSQQLGLAGGLRPGTDTQYF; CDR3nt: TGCGCCAGCAGCCAACAACTTGGACTAGCGGGAGGGCTGCGGCCTGGCACAGATACGCAGTATTTT
d_gene: .; j_gene: TRBJ1-5; abundance: .; v_gene: TRBV10-3; CDR3aa: CAISEAGEDQPQHF; CDR3nt: TGTGCCATCAGTGAGGCGGGGGAGGATCAGCCCCAGCATTTT
d_gene: TRBD2; j_gene: TRBJ2-1; abundance: .; v_gene: TRBV12-3/TRBV12-4; CDR3aa: CASTAGLAGEARSYNEQFF; CDR3nt: TGTGCCAGCACCGCGGGACTAGCGGGGGAGGCACGCTCCTACAATGAGCAGTTCTTC